The rows below give T cell receptor beta chains drawn from one sample of a study of persistence of HIV-infected CD4 T cells. These receptors have no identified antigens. Sequenced by immunoSEQ multiplex PCR; TCRdb stores in-frame clones only, minus some. This sample has fewer than 7,000 clones, with about 61% found just once. This sample comprised CD4+ T cells sorted from PBMCs after roughly 18-hour stimulation, obtained from a patient who received antiretroviral therapy. These receptors were obtained from an adult man with HIV who was CMV-seropositive. Each CDR3 is given with its conserved first and last residue.

>TRBV5-4|TRBJ2-7
CASSPGTGYYEQYF
>TRBV30|TRBJ1-2
CAWKRQGGLYGYTF
>TRBV5-6|TRBJ1-4
CASSVSGGEKLFF
>TRBV28|TRBJ2-3
CASSFTSERYTQYF
>TRBV18|TRBJ1-2
CASSPWDSSVGTF
>TRBV9|TRBJ1-2
CASSRSLYGYTF
>TRBV9|TRBJ1-1
CASSVGAGYKNTEAFF
>TRBV19|TRBJ1-2
CASSSSGGVYGYTF
>TRBV6-5|TRBJ1-1
CASRRTGLTEAFF
>TRBV7-9|TRBJ2-7
CASSYHGQGYEQYF
>TRBV24-1|TRBJ2-3
CATSDPLAGATDTQYF
>TRBV6-5|TRBJ1-1
CASSYSGNEAFF
>TRBV7-8|TRBJ1-2
CASSLVGDGYTF
>TRBV5-4|TRBJ1-4
CASSFWGSPEKLFF
>TRBV6-4|TRBJ1-5
CASSPDRNQPQHF
>TRBV28|TRBJ2-5
CASSLWGWQGERGEETQYF
>TRBV5-1|TRBJ2-2
CASSWGQGTGELFF
>TRBV28|TRBJ2-4
CASSLPGTLAKNIQYF
>TRBV7-2|TRBJ2-5
CASSTVQGVLEETQYF
>TRBV20-1|TRBJ2-5
CSASGDGHTQETQYF
>TRBV7-2|TRBJ2-5
CASSPDRGGETQYF
>TRBV5-4|TRBJ2-5
CASSADVGTQYF
>TRBV5-1|TRBJ1-2
CASSLEGNPSKGYTF
>TRBV9|TRBJ1-2
CASSTSIGNEVDGYTF
>TRBV15|TRBJ1-3
CATRSPGVSGNTIYF
>TRBV30|TRBJ2-5
CAWRRYGLSRETQYF
>TRBV6-2/TRBV6-3|TRBJ1-4
CASSPPTSYGGKLFF